This T cell receptor (beta chain) was sequenced during a study of OX40 agonist ivuxolimab in advanced cancers. Study-level information: Enrolled patients in dose escalation had cancers that were hepatocellular carcinoma, melanoma, renal cell or head and neck cancer. Whole-study results and caveats: Expanded clones belonging to CD8+ T cells outnumbered, on average, those of CD4+.

The protocol was immunoSEQ multiplex PCR, while the TCRdb copy is restricted to in-frame clones and leaves out a portion. The data show approximately 60,000 clones, roughly 90% seen once. Concerning this clone: Its specificity is unknown.

Sequenced material: CD4+ or CD8+ T cells sorted from blood, taken in a trial of the OX40 agonist ivuxolimab. The receptor's source is an adult with an advanced solid tumor such as melanoma, head and neck, liver or kidney cancer.

The CDR3 DNA follows: TGTGCCAGCAGCGCGCATCTAGCGGGGGGGCGGGATGAGCAGTTCTTC. Its translation is CASSAHLAGGRDEQFF. The gene calls are TRBV2 and TRBJ2-1, with 12 bases aligning to TRBD2. With 6 bases clipped from V and 8 bases from J, the junction kept 11 bases outside the gene matches. The CDR3 is 16 amino acids. Per the germline V gene, CDR1 is SNHLY and CDR2 is FYNNEI.